Sequencing of this T cell receptor (beta chain) was carried out in a study of T cell responses to AZD1222 COVID-19 vaccine. Study at large: Some second doses came at about 4 weeks and others at about 12 weeks; these were pooled. Study conclusions and caveats: Mostly white British, mostly female donors; authors suggested clonal diversity may be underestimated.

Generated by immunoSEQ multiplex PCR, the TCRdb table keeps only in-frame clones and is missing some. Of more than 75,000 clones in the sample, roughly 90% were seen once. In the case of this clone: Antigen: not known.

The germline gives CDR1 MDHEN, CDR2 SYDVKM. V dropped 2 bases and J dropped 11; count of bases not matched to a gene: 7. The CDR3 has 15 amino acids. The chain has TRBV28 and TRBJ2-6, with 9 positions matching TRBD1. The TCR sequence derives from an adult in good health. This specimen consisted of peripheral blood, obtained on day 0 of AZD1222 vaccination. This CDR3 reads CASSLPGTGSYVLTF. For the CDR3, the DNA is TGTGCCAGCAGTTTACCCGGGACAGGGTCCTACGTCCTGACTTTC.